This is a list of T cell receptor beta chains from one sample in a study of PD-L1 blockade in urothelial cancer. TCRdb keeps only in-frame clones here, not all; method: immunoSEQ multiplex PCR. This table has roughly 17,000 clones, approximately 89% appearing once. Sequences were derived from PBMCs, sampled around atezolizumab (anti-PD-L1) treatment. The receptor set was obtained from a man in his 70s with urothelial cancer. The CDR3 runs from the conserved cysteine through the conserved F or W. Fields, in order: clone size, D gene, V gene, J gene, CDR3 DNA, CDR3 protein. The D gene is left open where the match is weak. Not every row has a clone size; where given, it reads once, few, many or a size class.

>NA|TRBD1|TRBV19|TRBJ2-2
TGTGCCAGTATGGGCAATTGGGGACAGGTTCGGTCCGGGGAGCTGTTTTTT
CASMGNWGQVRSGELFF
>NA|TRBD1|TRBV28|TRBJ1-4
TGTGCCAGCAACTCTCTCGGGAGGGGACAGGGAAGTGAAAAACTGTTTTTT
CASNSLGRGQGSEKLFF
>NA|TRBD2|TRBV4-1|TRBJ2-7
TGCGCCAGCAGCCAAGATCCTAGCGGCCTCTACGAGCAGTACTTC
CASSQDPSGLYEQYF
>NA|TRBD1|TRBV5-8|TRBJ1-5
TGTGCCAGCAGCCGGAAGTCGGTCCTGACAGGGGCGAGTCAGCCCCAGCATTTT
CASSRKSVLTGASQPQHF
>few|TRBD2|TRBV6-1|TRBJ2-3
TGTGCCAGCAACCTAGCGGGGGGTAGCACAGATACGCAGTATTTT
CASNLAGGSTDTQYF
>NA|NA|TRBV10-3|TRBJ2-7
TGTGCCATCAGTGAGTCGTCAGGGTTCTACGAGCAGTACTTC
CAISESSGFYEQYF
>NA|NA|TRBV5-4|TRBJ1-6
TGTGCCAGCAGCCAGCAGGGGCGAAATAATTCACCCCTCCACTTT
CASSQQGRNNSPLHF
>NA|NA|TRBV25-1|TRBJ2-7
TGTGCCGCCCGGGACAACTCCTACGAGCAGTACTTC
CAARDNSYEQYF
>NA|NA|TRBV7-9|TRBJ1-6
TGTGCCAGCAGCTTAGGGCAGATTAATTCACCCCTCCACTTT
CASSLGQINSPLHF
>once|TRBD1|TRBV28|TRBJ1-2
TGTGCCAGCAGTTCCGACAGGGGCGGCTACACCTTC
CASSSDRGGYTF
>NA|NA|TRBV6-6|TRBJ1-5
TGTGCCAGCAGCCTGGGACATACCAATCAGCCCCAGCATTTT
CASSLGHTNQPQHF
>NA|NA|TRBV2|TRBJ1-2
TGTGCCAGCAGGTTAGGGGACAAGAACGGCTACACCTTC
CASRLGDKNGYTF
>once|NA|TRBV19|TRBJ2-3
TGTGCCAGTAACCCGGGACTTCGCTTAGATACGCAGTATTTT
CASNPGLRLDTQYF
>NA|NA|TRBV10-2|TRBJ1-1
TGCGCCAGCAGTGGTCCGACAGCCGGAACTGAAGCTTTCTTT
CASSGPTAGTEAFF
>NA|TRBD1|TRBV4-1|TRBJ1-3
TGCGCCAGCAGCCAAGTGGTGCGAGGGGGCGCTTTTGGGAGCTCTGGAAACACCATATATTTT
CASSQVVRGGAFGSSGNTIYF
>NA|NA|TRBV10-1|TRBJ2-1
TGCGCCAGCAGTTCCCGGCGGAATGAGCAGTTCTTC
CASSSRRNEQFF
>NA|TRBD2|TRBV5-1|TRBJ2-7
TGCGCCAGCAGCGGAAATAGCGGGTCCTACGAGCAGTACTTC
CASSGNSGSYEQYF
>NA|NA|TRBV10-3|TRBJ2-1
TGTGCCATCAGCCCAACCCGGGAGACTTACAATGAGCAGTTCTTC
CAISPTRETYNEQFF
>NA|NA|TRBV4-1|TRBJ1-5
TGCGCCAGCAGCCCGTTAGGGGGGGGGCGGCCCCAGCATTTT
CASSPLGGGRPQHF
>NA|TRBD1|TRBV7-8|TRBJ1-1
TGTGCCAGCAGCCTAAACAGGGGGCAGGAAGCTTTCTTT
CASSLNRGQEAFF
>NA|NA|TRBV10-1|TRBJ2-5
TGCGCCAGCAGTGAGTCCCTAGAGACCCAGTACTTC
CASSESLETQYF
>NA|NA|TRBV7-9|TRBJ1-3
TGTGCCAGCAGCTTAGGAGTCGGTCAGGGTGGAAACACCATATATTTT
CASSLGVGQGGNTIYF
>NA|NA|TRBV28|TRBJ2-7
TGTGCCAGCAGCCCGCCTGGAGCTCCCTCCTCCTACGAGCAGTACTTC
CASSPPGAPSSYEQYF
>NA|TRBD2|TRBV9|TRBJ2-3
TGTGCCAGCAGCGCGGGACTAGGAAGCACAGATACGCAGTATTTT
CASSAGLGSTDTQYF
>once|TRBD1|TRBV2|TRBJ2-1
TGTGCCACTTGGACAGGGGGGAATGAGCAGTTCTTC
CATWTGGNEQFF
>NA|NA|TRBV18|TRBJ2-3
TGTGCCAGCTCACCACCCCGACAGGATAGCACAGATACGCAGTATTTT
CASSPPRQDSTDTQYF
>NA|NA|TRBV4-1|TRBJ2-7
TGCGCCAGCAGCCAAGGGCCGGGCTCCTACGAGCAGTACTTC
CASSQGPGSYEQYF
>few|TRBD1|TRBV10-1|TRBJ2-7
TGCGCCAGCAGTGAGTCCCAGACAGGGGCTGCAGAGCAGTACTTC
CASSESQTGAAEQYF
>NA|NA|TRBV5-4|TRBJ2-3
TGTGCCAGCAGCTCCTCGGACAGCACGACCCTCACAGATACGCAGTATTTT
CASSSSDSTTLTDTQYF
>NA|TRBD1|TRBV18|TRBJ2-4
TGTGCCAGCTCACCCTCACAGGGGGTAGGGGCCAAAAACATTCAGTACTTC
CASSPSQGVGAKNIQYF
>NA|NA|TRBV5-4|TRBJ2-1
TGTGCCAGCAGCTTGACAGGAGCCAATGAGCAGTTCTTC
CASSLTGANEQFF
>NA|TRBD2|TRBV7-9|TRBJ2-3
TGTGCCAGCAGTCCGATGTTCGGCTGGACTAGCGGGACGGTAGATACGCAGTATTTT
CASSPMFGWTSGTVDTQYF
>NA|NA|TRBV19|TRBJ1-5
TGTGCCAGTAGTCCCCGGGAGTATAGCAATCAGCCCCAGCATTTT
CASSPREYSNQPQHF